What follows is one T cell receptor beta chain and its context. The data derive from a study of blood T cell repertoires in COVID-19. Produced via immunoSEQ multiplex PCR; TCRdb's table is partial and in-frame only. Altogether 60,000 or so clones are present, approximately 89% being singletons, with the ten largest covering 6% to 8.5%. Germline V gene sequence: CDR1 SEHNR, CDR2 FQNEAQ (reference sequence). The CDR3 totals 15 residues. V lost 1 base and J lost 2, with 12 bases in between. The chain employs TRBV7-9 and TRBJ2-7; D is perhaps TRBD1 (5 bases). Material: peripheral blood. The receptor was isolated from a man aged 60-69 years with acute or convalescent COVID-19. In nucleotides, the CDR3 is TGTGCCAGCAGCTTAGGGACAAGGCCTCCCTACGAGCAGTACTTC. Amino acids: CASSLGTRPPYEQYF.